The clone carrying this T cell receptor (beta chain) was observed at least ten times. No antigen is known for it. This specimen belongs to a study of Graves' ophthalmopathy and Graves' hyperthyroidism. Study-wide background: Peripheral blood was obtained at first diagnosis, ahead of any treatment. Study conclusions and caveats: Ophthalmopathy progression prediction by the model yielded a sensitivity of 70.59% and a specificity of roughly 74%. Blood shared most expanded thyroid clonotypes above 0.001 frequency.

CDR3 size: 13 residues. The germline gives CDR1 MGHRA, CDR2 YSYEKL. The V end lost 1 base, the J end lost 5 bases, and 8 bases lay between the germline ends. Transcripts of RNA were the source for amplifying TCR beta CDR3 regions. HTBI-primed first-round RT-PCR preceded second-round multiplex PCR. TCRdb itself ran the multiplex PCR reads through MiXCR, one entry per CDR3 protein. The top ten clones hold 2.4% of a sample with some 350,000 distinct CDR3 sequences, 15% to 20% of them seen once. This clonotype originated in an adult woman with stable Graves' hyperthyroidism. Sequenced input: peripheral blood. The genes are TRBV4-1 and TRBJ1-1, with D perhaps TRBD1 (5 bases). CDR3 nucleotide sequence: TGCGCCAGCAGCCAAGGAGGGGCAACTGAAGCTTTCTTT. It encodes CASSQGGATEAFF.